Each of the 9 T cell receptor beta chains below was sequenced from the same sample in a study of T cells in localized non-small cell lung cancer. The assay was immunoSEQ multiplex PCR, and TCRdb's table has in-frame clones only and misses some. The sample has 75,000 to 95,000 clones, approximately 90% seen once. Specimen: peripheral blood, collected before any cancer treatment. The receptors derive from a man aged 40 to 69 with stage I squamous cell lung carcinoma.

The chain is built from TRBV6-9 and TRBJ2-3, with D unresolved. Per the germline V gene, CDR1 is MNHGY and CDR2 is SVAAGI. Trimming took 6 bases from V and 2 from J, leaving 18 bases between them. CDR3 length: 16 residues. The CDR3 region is CASSETGVYYTDTQYF. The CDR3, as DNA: TGTGCCAGCAGCGAGACTGGGGTTTACTACACAGATACGCAGTATTTT.

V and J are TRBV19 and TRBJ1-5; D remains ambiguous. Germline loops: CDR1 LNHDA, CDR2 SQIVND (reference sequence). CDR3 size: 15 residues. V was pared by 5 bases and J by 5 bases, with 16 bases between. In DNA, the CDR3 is TGTGCCAGTAGTGGGTCCGGGAGTCCCGATCAGCCCCAGCATTTT. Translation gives CASSGSGSPDQPQHF.

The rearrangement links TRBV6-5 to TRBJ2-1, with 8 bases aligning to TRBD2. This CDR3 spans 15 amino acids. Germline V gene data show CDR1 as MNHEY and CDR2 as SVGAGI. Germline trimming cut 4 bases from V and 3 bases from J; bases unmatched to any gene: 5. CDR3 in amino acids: CASSSTGGRYNEQFF. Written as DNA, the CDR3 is TGTGCCAGCAGTTCCACGGGGGGGCGCTACAATGAGCAGTTCTTC.

The CDR3 sequence is CASSPATGRTEAFF. CDR3 DNA sequence: TGTGCCAGCAGCCCAGCCACCGGGCGCACTGAAGCTTTCTTT. The chain joins TRBV9 to TRBJ1-1; D not resolved. Trimming cost V 4 bases and J 4 bases, with 14 bases left between them. The CDR3 has 14 residues. Germline CDR1 and CDR2: SGDLS and YYNGEE.

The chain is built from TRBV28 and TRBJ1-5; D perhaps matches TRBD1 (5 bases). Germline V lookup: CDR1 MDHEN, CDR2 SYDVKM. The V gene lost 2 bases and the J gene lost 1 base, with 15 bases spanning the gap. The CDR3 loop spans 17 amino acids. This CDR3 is CASSLHMQGLSNQPQHF. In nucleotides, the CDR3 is TGTGCCAGCAGTTTACATATGCAGGGCCTGAGCAATCAGCCCCAGCATTTT.

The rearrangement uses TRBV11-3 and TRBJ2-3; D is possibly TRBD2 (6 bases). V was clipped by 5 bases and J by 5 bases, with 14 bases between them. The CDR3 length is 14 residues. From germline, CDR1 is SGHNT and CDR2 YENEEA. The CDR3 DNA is TGTGCCAGCAGCCCGACGGGGGTACGAGATACGCAGTATTTT. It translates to CASSPTGVRDTQYF.

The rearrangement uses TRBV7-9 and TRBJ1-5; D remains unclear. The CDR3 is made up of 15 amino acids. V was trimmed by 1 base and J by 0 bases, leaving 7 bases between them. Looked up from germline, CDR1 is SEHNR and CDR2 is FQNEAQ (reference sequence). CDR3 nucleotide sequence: TGTGCCAGCAGCTTAGGACATCATAGCAATCAGCCCCAGCATTTT. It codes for CASSLGHHSNQPQHF.

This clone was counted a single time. The CDR3 sequence: CASRPGEGAYNEQFF. The CDR3 DNA reads TGCGCCAGCCGACCAGGGGAGGGGGCCTACAATGAGCAGTTCTTC. V and J are TRBV5-1 and TRBJ2-1; possible D gene TRBD2, 7 bases. This CDR3 comprises 15 residues. The V and J ends lost 7 bases and 2 bases respectively, with 16 bases between them. Per the germline V gene, CDR1 is SGHRS and CDR2 is YFSETQ.

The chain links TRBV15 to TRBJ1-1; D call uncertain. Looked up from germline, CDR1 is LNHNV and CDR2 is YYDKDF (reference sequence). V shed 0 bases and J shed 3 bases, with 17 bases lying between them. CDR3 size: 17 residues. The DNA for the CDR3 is TGTGCCACCAGCAGAGACCCCACCGGGAATGACCACACTGAAGCTTTCTTT. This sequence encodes CATSRDPTGNDHTEAFF.